This T cell receptor beta chain was identified during a study of cytomegalovirus exposure and HLA in healthy donors (dated by TCRdb to 2015 to 2018). Study-wide context: An earlier analysis of approximately 640 of the donors reported roughly 270 Gb of sequence data and roughly 110 million unique TCR beta sequences from approximately 180 million T cells. Approximately 330 gigabases of sequencing data and roughly 81 million unique TCR sequences made up an early release that covered approximately 650 HLA-typed donors. Of the approximately 400 genotyped donors, roughly 76% were placed in the genetic ancestry cluster associated with self-reported Caucasian donors. The study aimed to test whether signatures of past pathogen exposure could be identified by cataloging public T cell receptors. The T cell repertoires of under 700 subjects were profiled by immunosequencing and related to cytomegalovirus serostatus. A separate validation cohort of about 110 different subjects was used in addition to the roughly 700-subject first cohort. The study combined high-throughput TCR immunosequencing, statistical association of individual TCRs with disease status, and machine learning to predict cytomegalovirus infection status. A later analysis re-analyzed previously published TCR beta repertoires from roughly 630 donors and added high-resolution HLA genotyping to study TCR occurrence patterns. Rather than using new phenotypic data, the later analysis identified candidate immune exposures from TCR beta sequences and from how often those sequences occurred across donors. To decide whether each TCR beta V gene segment behaved as functional or pseudogenic, an earlier analysis of nearly 600 of the donors relied on high-throughput TCR beta sequencing. Donor age, sex, ethnicity and CMV serostatus were compiled alongside the repertoire data. A later genetic analysis used genome-wide SNP genotypes for about 65% of the roughly 670 donors, treating that subset as a discovery cohort. All discovery cohort repertoires had been generated on a single sequencing platform. Class I and class II HLA loci were covered by the typing at four-digit resolution. The number of donors typed differed by locus, with roughly 620-630 for A, B, C, DRB1 and DQB1, roughly 520 for DQA1, 606 for DPA1, and some 450 for DPB1. Four or five DR-DQ haplotypes were handled as single units for association and clustering because linkage in the cohort was strong. Across roughly 420 genotyped donors of the cohort, an average of about 240,000 unique TCR beta nucleotide sequences per donor were sequenced, and approximately 17% of those sequences were non-productive. General study outcomes and caveats: A group of highly shared sequence variants was considered likely to be a technical artifact of the sequencing pipeline. A later analysis found that HLA-associated TCR beta chains were more clonally expanded and had lower generation probabilities than equally common non-associated chains. While some public TCRs were present in many individuals, most TCR sequences turned up only very rarely across donors. A later analysis found that TCR association rates varied across HLA loci, with DRB1 alleles showing the most associated TCRs and HLA-C alleles the fewest. HLA typing was unavailable for some donors at each locus, so association tests used only the typed subset. According to a later analysis, parvovirus B19, influenza, CMV and Epstein-Barr virus appeared linked to several top co-occurrence clusters. Compared with the roughly 700-donor mean, donors in an Asian-associated ancestry cluster had fewer N-insertions in productive TCRs, according to a later genetic analysis. Some IMGT-functional V segments, including TRBV6-2 and TRBV6-3, could not be distinguished by the 87-base-pair reads and were therefore excluded. In this cohort, only TCR beta chains were sequenced, and detectable features were limited by the absence of alpha or paired-chain data. In the study, some 180 TCR beta chains were listed as associated with cytomegalovirus. According to the authors, the approach could potentially be generalized to other disease states and immunological phenotypes. Specific HLA alleles were associated with some 15,000 TCR beta sequences at a false discovery rate of 0.05 in a later analysis. The classifier was reported to diagnose cytomegalovirus status with high specificity and sensitivity in both the original cohort and the validation cohort. Three of the identified cytomegalovirus-associated TCR beta chains were confirmed in vitro to be specific for cytomegalovirus antigens. Correlated functional status among segregating V segments might reflect linkage disequilibrium, but an unknown experimental factor could not be ruled out. V-gene and J-gene trimming of TCR beta chains was associated with a missense DCLRE1C variant in a later genetic analysis, and the association was replicated in an independent cohort. When HLA alleles, especially DR and DQ, strongly co-occurred, attributing TCR associations to individual alleles was difficult. A further reported finding was that TCR beta sequences accurately predicted the HLA-A and HLA-B alleles for most subjects in the first cohort. In a later analysis, most CMV-associated TCR beta chains were found to appear HLA-restricted, with HLA associations seemingly driven largely by CMV exposure. Because counts were too low, roughly 18 rarely observed V segments, including chromosome 9 orphons, were left out of the earlier analysis of some 600 of the donors. In an earlier analysis of fewer than 700 of the donors, most TCR beta V segments appeared in productive rearrangements about 87% or about 30% of the time, broadly matching IMGT annotations. Sequencing depth was assumed to be roughly uniform across donors in the presence/absence analyses, though that assumption may not hold. Immune exposure information for the cohort was limited to CMV serostatus.

Details on this clone: No cognate antigen has been identified for it. The input lacks base qualities; no much larger clone sits a single base away.

The cohort comprised under 700 healthy bone marrow donors. At the time of sampling, every cohort member was nominally healthy, though immune exposures that went unrecorded were likely present. The donor tested CMV seronegative, placing the donor among the roughly 340 seronegative members of the cohort. Every donor gave a peripheral blood sample, and the peripheral blood mononuclear cells from that sample were used for TCR beta sequencing. The Qiagen DNeasy Blood Extraction Kit was used to extract genomic DNA from the blood cell samples. V sheds 3 bases and J sheds 4 bases, leaving 25 bases between their ends. The CDR3, from cysteine to phenylalanine, totals 18 residues. Of the read, only the CDR3 DNA is kept; its 54 bases are in frame from base 1. Per the germline V gene (reference sequence), SGHKS is the CDR1 and YYEKEE is the CDR2. Library generation was performed with the immunoSEQ multiplex PCR assay. A mixture of 60 forward primers for TCR Vbeta segments and 13 reverse primers for TCR Jbeta segments was used in the multiplex PCR. Amplification of the CDR3 region of rearranged TCR beta genes was performed with a multiplex PCR assay on genomic DNA. On the Illumina HiSeq System, the amplified TCR beta libraries were sequenced as 87-base-pair reads. Under the source paper's analysis protocol: A later analysis counted about 82 million unique TCR beta chains across the 550 to 750 repertoires, and roughly 11 million of these chains were shared by at least two donors. To remove PCR and sequencing errors, raw reads were error-corrected and collapsed into unique sequences using a nearest-neighbor algorithm that merged closely related sequences. V, D and J gene segments were assigned by aligning CDR3 sequences to IMGT reference sequences. For a sequence to be retained, a match of at least six nucleotides was required to both a V gene segment and a J gene segment. A rearrangement counted as productive if the CDR3 had no stop codons and remained in frame with V and J, and every other rearrangement counted as non-productive. Following IMGT convention, CDR3 was defined as the stretch from the second conserved V-encoded cysteine up to the conserved J-encoded phenylalanine. Sequences without an unambiguous match to a single V gene segment were excluded from the earlier analysis of 450 to 750 of the donors. In an earlier analysis of some 590 of the donors, V segments were called functional above 56.7% productive rearrangements and were called segregating when the between-donor standard deviation exceeded 5%. A statistical classification framework was built for diagnosing cytomegalovirus status from the catalog of TCR beta chain sequences. A later analysis assigned V and J genes by comparing TCR nucleotide sequences with IMGT/GENE-DB human TR gene sequences. A later analysis assigned CDR3 sequences and most-parsimonious VDJ recombination scenarios with the TCRdist pipeline. A later analysis defined each TCR beta chain by its CDR3 amino acid sequence plus V-gene family, and excluded reads lacking a unique V-gene family. As a way to deal with suspected cross-contamination and a sequencing artifact, a later analysis dropped 450 to 700 nucleotide sequences that were highly shared and had low generation probability. For each public chain, a later analysis derived a clonal expansion index from normalized ranks of inferred template counts within each repertoire. In a later analysis, generation probabilities were computed with a VDJ recombination model fitted to out-of-frame rearrangements, and the resulting probabilities were checked against IGoR. In a later analysis, TCR-TCR, TCR-HLA and TCR-CMV co-occurrence was scored with hypergeometric tests, and a repertoire-size bias correction was applied to TCR pairs. In a later analysis, false discovery rates were estimated by permuting HLA or CMV assignments 20 times. In a later analysis, co-occurring TCRs were grouped with DBSCAN, and TCRdist sequence similarity was added when clustering was performed within HLA-allele-positive subsets. Repertoires with fewer than 30,000 or more than 120,000 public chains were left out of co-occurrence clustering, as were four to six repertoires with anomalous nucleotide sharing. TCRdb stores this immuneACCESS table with in-frame sequences only. Part of the clones is absent; in the studies checked, under half of the shortfall reflects unresolved V genes, and no reason is known for the rest. That table furnishes V, J and clone size, whereas the DNA furnished D and trimming. The sample records around 110,000 clones, around three quarters of which are singletons. The ten top clones hold approximately 4.5% of the sample.

The sequence derives from a male donor in good health and CMV-seronegative. Source material: PBMCs. The chain joins TRBV5-5 to TRBJ2-5; TRBD1 is possibly the D segment (5 matching bases). The encoded CDR3 is CASSSGATLGLVAETQYF. Read as DNA, the sequence is TGTGCCAGCAGCTCTGGGGCTACCCTGGGGCTAGTTGCAGAGACCCAGTACTTC.